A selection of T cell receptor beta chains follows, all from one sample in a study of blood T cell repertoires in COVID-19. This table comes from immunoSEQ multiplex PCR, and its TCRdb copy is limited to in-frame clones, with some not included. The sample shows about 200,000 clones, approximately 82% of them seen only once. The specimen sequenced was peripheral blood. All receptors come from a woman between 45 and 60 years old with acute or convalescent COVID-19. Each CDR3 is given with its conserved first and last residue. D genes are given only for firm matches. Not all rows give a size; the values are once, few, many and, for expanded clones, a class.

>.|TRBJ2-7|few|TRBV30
CAWSVPNNYEQYF
TGTGCCTGGAGTGTACCAAACAACTACGAGCAGTACTTC
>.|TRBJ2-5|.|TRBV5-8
CASSLSPGQETQYF
TGTGCCAGCAGCTTAAGTCCCGGCCAAGAGACCCAGTACTTC
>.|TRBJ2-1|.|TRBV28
CASSFEQGNEQFF
TGTGCCAGCAGTTTTGAACAGGGCAATGAGCAGTTCTTC
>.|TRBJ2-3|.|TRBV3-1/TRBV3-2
CASSRVASSTDTQYF
TGTGCCAGCAGCCGAGTAGCGAGTAGCACAGATACGCAGTATTTT
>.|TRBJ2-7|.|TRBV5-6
CASSLAPQGKGEQYF
TGTGCCAGCAGCTTAGCCCCTCAGGGCAAGGGCGAGCAGTACTTC
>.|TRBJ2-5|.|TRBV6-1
CASSEVWGRAEETQYF
TGTGCCAGCAGTGAAGTCTGGGGGCGAGCGGAAGAGACCCAGTACTTC
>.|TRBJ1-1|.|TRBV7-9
CASTGDTEAFF
TGTGCCAGCACAGGGGACACTGAAGCTTTCTTT
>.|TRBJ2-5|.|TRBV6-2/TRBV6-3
CASSYPTGVQETQYF
TGTGCCAGCAGTTACCCGACAGGAGTTCAAGAGACCCAGTACTTC
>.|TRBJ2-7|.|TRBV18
CASSTTGLNEQYF
TGTGCCAGCTCAACGACAGGTCTTAACGAGCAGTACTTC
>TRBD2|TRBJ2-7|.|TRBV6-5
CASSLALAASYEQYF
TGTGCCAGCAGTTTAGCTCTAGCGGCATCCTACGAGCAGTACTTC
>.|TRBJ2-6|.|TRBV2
CASSEAVLRANVLTF
TGTGCCAGCAGTGAGGCAGTTTTGAGGGCCAACGTCCTGACTTTC
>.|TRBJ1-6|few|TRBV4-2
CASSHEDYNSPLHF
TGTGCCAGCAGCCACGAGGACTATAATTCACCCCTCCACTTT
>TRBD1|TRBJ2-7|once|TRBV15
CATSRDMGQGVIYEQYF
TGTGCCACCAGCAGAGATATGGGACAGGGTGTGATTTACGAGCAGTACTTC
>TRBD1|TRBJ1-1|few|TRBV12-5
CASGPGQGPMNTEAFF
TGTGCTAGTGGTCCAGGACAGGGTCCGATGAACACTGAAGCTTTCTTT
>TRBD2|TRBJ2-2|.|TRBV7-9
CASTKTGLGDTGELFF
TGTGCCAGCACCAAGACGGGACTAGGGGACACCGGGGAGCTGTTTTTT
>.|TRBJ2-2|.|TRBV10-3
CAISRTFEGAGELFF
TGTGCCATCAGCCGGACCTTCGAGGGGGCCGGGGAGCTGTTTTTT
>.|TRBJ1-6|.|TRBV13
CASRDRHYNSPLHF
TGTGCCAGCAGAGACAGACACTATAATTCACCCCTCCACTTT
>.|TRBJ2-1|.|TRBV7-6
CASSEVLGGGNEQFF
TGTGCCAGCAGCGAGGTCTTGGGGGGAGGCAATGAGCAGTTCTTC
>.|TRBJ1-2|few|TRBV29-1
CSVGGTSGYTF
TGCAGCGTTGGGGGCACGTCTGGCTACACCTTC
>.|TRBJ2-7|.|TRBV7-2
CASSSGASSYEQYF
TGTGCCAGCAGTAGCGGCGCTAGCTCCTACGAGCAGTACTTC
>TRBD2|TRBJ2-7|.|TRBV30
CAWRIGGSYEQYF
TGTGCCTGGAGGATAGGCGGGAGCTACGAGCAGTACTTC
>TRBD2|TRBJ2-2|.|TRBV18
CASSPVSGNAETGELFF
TGTGCCAGCTCACCGGTTAGCGGGAATGCGGAAACCGGGGAGCTGTTTTTT
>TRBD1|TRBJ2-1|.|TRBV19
CASRQGGDYNEQFF
TGTGCCAGTAGACAGGGGGGAGATTACAATGAGCAGTTCTTC
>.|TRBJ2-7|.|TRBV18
CASSSRHQNYEQYF
TGTGCCAGCTCCTCCCGACATCAAAACTACGAGCAGTACTTC
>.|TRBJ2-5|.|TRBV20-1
CSATTARPQYF
TGCAGTGCAACGACAGCGAGGCCCCAGTACTTC
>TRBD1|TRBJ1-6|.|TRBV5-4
CASSLPDRDSPLHF
TGTGCCAGCAGCTTGCCGGACAGGGATTCACCCCTCCACTTT
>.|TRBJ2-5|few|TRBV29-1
CSVGQHVETQYF
TGCAGCGTTGGACAGCACGTAGAGACCCAGTACTTC
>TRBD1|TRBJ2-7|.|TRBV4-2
CASSQEGPTGTYEQYF
TGTGCCAGCAGCCAAGAAGGTCCGACAGGGACCTACGAGCAGTACTTC
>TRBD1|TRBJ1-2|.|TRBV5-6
CASSFWDRRSYGYTF
TGTGCCAGCAGCTTCTGGGACAGGCGTAGCTATGGCTACACCTTC
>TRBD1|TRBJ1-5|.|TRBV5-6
CASSSGTGGGPQHF
TGTGCCAGCAGCTCCGGGACAGGAGGTGGGCCCCAGCATTTT
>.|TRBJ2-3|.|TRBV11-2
CASSLAFQLGEGTQYF
TGTGCCAGCAGCTTAGCCTTTCAACTAGGAGAAGGTACGCAGTATTTT
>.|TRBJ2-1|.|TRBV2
CASSEVAVNSDEQFF
TGTGCCAGCAGTGAGGTGGCGGTCAATTCGGATGAGCAGTTCTTC
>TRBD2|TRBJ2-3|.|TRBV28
CASDPRGGPTDTQYF
TGTGCCAGCGACCCCCGGGGGGGTCCCACAGATACGCAGTATTTT
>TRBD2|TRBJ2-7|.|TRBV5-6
CASGGRWHEQYF
TGTGCCAGCGGCGGGAGGTGGCACGAGCAGTACTTC
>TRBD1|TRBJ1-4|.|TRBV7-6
CASSLGGQATNEKLFF
TGTGCCAGCAGCTTAGGTGGACAGGCAACTAATGAAAAACTGTTTTTT
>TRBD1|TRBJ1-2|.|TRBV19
CASRGDRGPYGYTF
TGTGCCAGTAGGGGGGACAGGGGTCCCTATGGCTACACCTTC
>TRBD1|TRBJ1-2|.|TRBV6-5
CASSSTEGGYGYGYTF
TGTGCCAGCAGTTCCACGGAAGGGGGCTACGGCTATGGCTACACCTTC
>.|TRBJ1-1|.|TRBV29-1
CSANERIDTEAFF
TGCAGCGCCAATGAGAGGATTGACACTGAAGCTTTCTTT
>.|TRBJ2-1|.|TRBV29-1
CSVDRGYNEQFF
TGCAGCGTTGATAGGGGCTACAATGAGCAGTTCTTC
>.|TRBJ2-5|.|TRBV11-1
CASSLVPDTQETQYF
TGTGCCAGCAGCTTGGTCCCCGACACGCAAGAGACCCAGTACTTC
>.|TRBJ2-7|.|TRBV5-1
CASSPGLGEEQYF
TGCGCCAGCAGCCCCGGACTGGGTGAGGAGCAGTACTTC
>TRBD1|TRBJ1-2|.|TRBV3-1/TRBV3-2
CASSRQGPGYGYTF
TGTGCCAGCAGCCGACAGGGGCCGGGCTATGGCTACACCTTC
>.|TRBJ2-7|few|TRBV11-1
CASSLDYGPIHEQYF
TGTGCCAGCAGCCTGGACTATGGCCCTATCCACGAGCAGTACTTC
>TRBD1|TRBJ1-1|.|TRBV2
CASSEKLGRRGEGEAFF
TGTGCCAGCAGTGAGAAGTTAGGTCGCAGGGGGGAAGGTGAAGCTTTCTTT
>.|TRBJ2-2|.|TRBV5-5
CASSLQGSNTGELFF
TGTGCCAGCAGCTTGCAGGGCTCGAACACCGGGGAGCTGTTTTTT
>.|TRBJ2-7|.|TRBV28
CASSSRSREQYF
TGTGCCAGCAGTTCACGGTCCCGGGAGCAGTACTTC
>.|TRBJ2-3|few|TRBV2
CAGSQGSDTQYF
TGTGCCGGTAGCCAGGGCTCAGATACGCAGTATTTT
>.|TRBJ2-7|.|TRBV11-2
CASSLIGLETYEQYF
TGTGCCAGCAGCTTAATAGGCCTAGAGACCTACGAGCAGTACTTC
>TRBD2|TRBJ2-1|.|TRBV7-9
CASSLRTSAGEQFF
TGTGCCAGCAGCTTACGGACTAGCGCGGGTGAGCAGTTCTTC
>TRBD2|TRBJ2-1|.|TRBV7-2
CASSKTSGRASSSYNGQFF
TGTGCCAGCAGCAAAACTAGCGGGAGGGCCTCGAGCTCCTACAATGGGCAGTTCTTC
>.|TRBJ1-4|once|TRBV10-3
CAISGGFNEKLFF
TGTGCCATCAGCGGGGGATTTAATGAAAAACTGTTTTTT
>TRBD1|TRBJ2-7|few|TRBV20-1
CSASPPGQGLYEQYF
TGCAGTGCTAGTCCACCGGGACAGGGGCTTTACGAGCAGTACTTC
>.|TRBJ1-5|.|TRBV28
CASSLSRGINQPQHF
TGTGCCAGCAGTTTAAGCAGGGGTATAAATCAGCCCCAGCATTTT
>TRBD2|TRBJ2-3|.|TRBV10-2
CASRGLAVADTQYF
TGCGCCAGCAGGGGACTAGCGGTTGCAGATACGCAGTATTTT
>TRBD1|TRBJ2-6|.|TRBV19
CASSIKIGGVAGANVLTF
TGTGCCAGTAGTATAAAAATAGGGGGCGTTGCTGGGGCCAACGTCCTGACTTTC